A single sample is the source of the 21 T cell receptor beta chains below, sequenced in a study of blood T cell repertoires in COVID-19. TCRdb's table, derived via immunoSEQ multiplex PCR, lists solely in-frame clones and lacks some. The data contain roughly 130,000 clones, about 76% of them singletons. Material for sequencing was peripheral blood. These receptors were obtained from a man of 80 years or more with acute or convalescent COVID-19.

This clone was seen only once. The chain is built from TRBV28 and TRBJ1-5; D might be TRBD1 (6 bases). V was shortened by 1 base and J by 6 bases, with 19 bases between the two germline ends. Germline assignment: CDR1 MDHEN and CDR2 SYDVKM. CDR3 size: 17 residues. The CDR3 spells CASSLFGGGPARQPQHF. CDR3 nucleotides: TGTGCCAGCAGTTTATTTGGGGGGGGCCCTGCCCGTCAGCCCCAGCATTTT.

The rearrangement uses TRBV7-2 and TRBJ2-5; TRBD1 matches at 9 bases. This CDR3 comprises 14 residues. Germline V gives CDR1 SGHTA, CDR2 FQGNSA. Trimming at V came to 6 bases and at J to 4 bases, leaving 6 bases not matched to a gene. The CDR3 bases are TGTGCCAGCAGAGTTGACAGGGGGAGAGAGACCCAGTACTTC. Translating gives CASRVDRGRETQYF.

This chain uses TRBV3-1 (or the pseudogene TRBV3-2) with TRBJ1-1; no clear D. V dropped 4 bases and J dropped 2 bases, with 5 bases sitting between them. The germline V gene encodes CDR1 LGHDT and CDR2 YNNKEL (reference sequence). This CDR3 is 12 amino acids long. The CDR3, as DNA: TGTGCCAGCAGCCGCACTAACACTGAAGCTTTCTTT. Translated, it gives CASSRTNTEAFF.

V and J are TRBV11-2 and TRBJ2-1; 9 nucleotides match TRBD2. Germline assignment: CDR1 SGHAT and CDR2 FQNNGV. With 5 bases clipped from V and 11 bases from J, the junction kept 13 bases outside the gene matches. The CDR3 consists of 15 residues. In DNA, the CDR3 is TGTGCCAGCAGCCGGGGGGAGATAGCGGGGGCGAAGCAGTTCTTC. It yields the protein CASSRGEIAGAKQFF.

The V gene is TRBV24-1, the J gene TRBJ2-5, with D possibly matching TRBD2 (6 bases). The CDR3 has 18 amino acids. Germline V gene data show CDR1 as KGHDR and CDR2 as SFDVKD. V shed 2 bases and J shed 0 bases, with 18 bases lying between them. CDR3: CATSDSGSPAGYQETQYF. The CDR3 nucleotides are TGTGCCACCAGTGATTCGGGCTCCCCCGCGGGGTACCAAGAGACCCAGTACTTC.

This rearrangement joins TRBV6-6 to TRBJ2-7; tentative D call: TRBD1 (5 bases). V shed 7 bases and J shed 6 bases, with 16 bases lying between them. Germline assignment: CDR1 MNHNY and CDR2 SVGAGI (reference sequence). This CDR3 contains 13 residues. The DNA of the CDR3 is TGTGCCAGCAAAGGGGCCGGCGGTGTCGAGCAGTACTTC. Translating it yields CASKGAGGVEQYF.

This sequence joins TRBV19 and TRBJ1-5, with TRBD1 matching over 7 bases. The V gene end was trimmed by 3 bases and the J gene end by 0 bases; junction bases not matched to a gene: 11. CDR3 length: 18 amino acids. CDR1 and CDR2 from the germline V gene are LNHDA and SQIVND (reference sequence). In DNA form, the CDR3 reads TGTGCCAGTAGTATGACCTCGGGACAGTTTTATAGCAATCAGCCCCAGCATTTT. The encoded protein is CASSMTSGQFYSNQPQHF.

The chain carries TRBV4-3 and TRBJ1-2, with unresolved D. This CDR3 is built from 12 residues. The ends were cut back, 5 bases at V and 1 base at J, with 5 bases in the middle. Per germline, CDR1 LGHNA and CDR2 YSLEER. The CDR3 loop reads CASSASNYGYTF. DNA for the CDR3: TGCGCCAGCAGCGCCAGTAACTATGGCTACACCTTC.

This chain joins TRBV4-1 and TRBJ2-6; tentative D call: TRBD1 (5 bases). The CDR3 has 19 amino acids. From germline, CDR1 is MGHRA and CDR2 YSYEKL. Trimming took 2 bases from V and 0 from J, leaving 17 bases between them. CDR3 loop: CASSQPFDRAFSGANVLTF. CDR3 coding DNA: TGCGCCAGCAGCCAACCGTTTGACAGAGCTTTCTCTGGGGCCAACGTCCTGACTTTC.

V and J are TRBV18 and TRBJ1-6; D call uncertain. V lost 3 bases and J lost 13, with 13 bases in between. The CDR3 loop spans 13 amino acids. Germline V gives CDR1 KGHSH, CDR2 LQKENI. CDR3 in amino acids: CASSPGPAGPLHF. CDR3 sequence (DNA): TGTGCCAGCTCACCGGGTCCGGCGGGGCCCCTCCACTTT.

Notes on this clone: Other DNA sequences in the same sample also yield this CDR3. The rearrangement links TRBV7-2 to TRBJ2-3, with D uncertain. Trimming took off 5 bases at V and 0 bases at J, with 9 bases between the two ends. This CDR3 spans 14 amino acids. Germline CDR1 reads SGHTA; CDR2 reads FQGNSA. DNA of the CDR3: TGTGCCAGCAGCCCTGGGCAGAGCACAGATACGCAGTATTTT. It is translated as CASSPGQSTDTQYF. The entire variable domain, with the rest obtained from reference TRBV7-2 and TRBJ2-3, is as follows: GAGVSQSPSNKVTEKGKDVELRCDPISGHTALYWYRQSLGQGLEFLIYFQGNSAPDKSGLPSDRFSAERTGGSVSTLTIQRTQQEDSAVYLCASSPGQSTDTQYFGPGTRLTVL.

The genes are TRBV7-2 and TRBJ2-7, with a tentative D call TRBD1 (6 bases). The CDR3 length is 12 residues. Germline V CDR1 and CDR2: SGHTA, FQGNSA. V lost 3 bases and J lost 6, with 9 bases in between. CDR3 in amino acids: CASSLTRGEQYF. The CDR3 DNA sequence: TGTGCCAGCAGCTTGACCAGGGGCGAGCAGTACTTC. Drawing the rest from reference TRBV7-2 and TRBJ2-7, the complete variable domain is GAGVSQSPSNKVTEKGKDVELRCDPISGHTALYWYRQSLGQGLEFLIYFQGNSAPDKSGLPSDRFSAERTGGSVSTLTIQRTQQEDSAVYLCASSLTRGEQYFGPGTRLTVT.

The V and J genes are TRBV18 and TRBJ2-5; D might be TRBD1 (6 bases). CDR1 is KGHSH, CDR2 LQKENI, per germline. V was clipped by 3 bases and J by 3 bases, with 11 bases between them. CDR3 length: 14 amino acids. CDR3 bases: TGTGCCAGCTCACCGTGGGACAAAGAAGAGACCCAGTACTTC. Amino acid sequence: CASSPWDKEETQYF.

The V gene is TRBV4-3, the J gene TRBJ1-2, with a weak D call TRBD1 (5 bases). Germline assignment: CDR1 LGHNA and CDR2 YSLEER. The CDR3 runs to 14 residues. V was shortened by 1 base and J by 3 bases, with 9 bases between the two germline ends. CDR3 amino acids: CASSQVGGDYGYTF. CDR3 DNA sequence: TGCGCCAGCAGCCAAGTCGGGGGAGACTATGGCTACACCTTC.

The chain recombines TRBV7-9 with TRBJ1-1; 7 bases align to TRBD1. Per the germline V gene, CDR1 is SEHNR and CDR2 is FQNEAQ (reference sequence). V lost 2 bases, J lost 7 bases, and 4 bases stayed unmatched. The CDR3 covers 13 residues. The CDR3 DNA reads as TGTGCCAGCAGCTTACGGGACAGATTTGAAGCTTTCTTT. Residues: CASSLRDRFEAFF.

The CDR3 sequence is CASSALRDLNTEAFF. The CDR3 coding sequence is TGTGCCAGCAGTGCCCTGAGGGATTTGAACACTGAAGCTTTCTTT. V is TRBV28 and J is TRBJ1-1; D uncertain. The CDR3 has 15 amino acids. The germline V gene has CDR1 MDHEN and CDR2 SYDVKM. Trimming removed 5 bases at V and 0 bases at J, with 13 bases between.

The chain employs TRBV18 and TRBJ2-1, with a possible D match to TRBD1 (6 bases). The length of the CDR3 is 15 residues. V was pared by 5 bases and J by 1 base, with 12 bases between. Germline loops: CDR1 KGHSH, CDR2 LQKENI. CDR3 loop: CASSTGQGSYNEQFF. In DNA, the CDR3 is TGTGCCAGCTCAACCGGGCAGGGGTCCTACAATGAGCAGTTCTTC.

This clone was counted between two and nine times. V gene TRBV15 combines with J gene TRBJ2-4; maybe TRBD1 (6 bases). The CDR3 sequence is 16 residues long. Deletions cut 2 bases from V and 6 bases from J, with 17 bases between. CDR1 is LNHNV, CDR2 YYDKDF, per germline (reference sequence). The CDR3 protein is CATSRTGTLKGNIQYF. Here the CDR3 DNA reads TGTGCCACCAGCAGAACCGGGACACTTAAGGGAAACATTCAGTACTTC. The entire variable domain, with the rest obtained from reference TRBV15 and TRBJ2-4, is as follows: DAMVIQNPRYQVTQFGKPVTLSCSQTLNHNVMYWYQQKSSQAPKLLFHYYDKDFNNEADTPDNFQSRRPNTSFCFLDIRSPGLGDTAMYLCATSRTGTLKGNIQYFGAGTRLSVL.

V gene TRBV19 combines with J gene TRBJ1-1, with D perhaps TRBD1 (5 bases). The germline V gene has CDR1 LNHDA and CDR2 SQIVND (reference sequence). Trimming pared 3 bases from V and 5 bases from J, leaving 10 bases between. The CDR3 totals 13 residues. CDR3 sequence reads: CASSIQGWTEAFF. DNA for the CDR3: TGTGCCAGTAGTATTCAGGGATGGACTGAAGCTTTCTTT.

The rearrangement uses TRBV7-8 and TRBJ1-5; TRBD1 might be the D (6 bases). The CDR3 is made up of 16 amino acids. Germline values: CDR1 SGHVS, CDR2 FQNEAQ. The germline V and J ends were trimmed by 4 bases and 2 bases, with 15 bases remaining between them. The CDR3 reads CASSSLQGVGNQPQHF. Here the CDR3 DNA reads TGTGCCAGCAGCTCCCTACAGGGAGTTGGCAATCAGCCCCAGCATTTT.

This chain joins TRBV19 and TRBJ1-5; TRBD1 matches 8 bases. Germline values: CDR1 LNHDA, CDR2 SQIVND (reference sequence). Trimming removed 4 bases from V and 1 base from J; junction bases left unmatched: 3. CDR3 size: 15 residues. The DNA of the CDR3 is TGTGCCAGTAGTACCGGACAGGGCAGCAATCAGCCCCAGCATTTT. Translation: CASSTGQGSNQPQHF.